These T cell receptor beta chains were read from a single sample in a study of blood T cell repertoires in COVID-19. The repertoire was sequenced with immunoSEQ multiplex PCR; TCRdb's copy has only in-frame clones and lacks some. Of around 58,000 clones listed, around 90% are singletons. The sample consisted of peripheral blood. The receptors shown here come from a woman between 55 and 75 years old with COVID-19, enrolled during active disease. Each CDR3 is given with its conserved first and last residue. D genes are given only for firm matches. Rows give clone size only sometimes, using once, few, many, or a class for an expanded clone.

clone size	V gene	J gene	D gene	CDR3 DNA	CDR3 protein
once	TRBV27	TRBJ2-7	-	TGTGCCAGCACACTAGGTCCGGGCTACGAGCAGTACTTC	CASTLGPGYEQYF
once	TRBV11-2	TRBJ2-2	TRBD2	TGTGCCAGCAGCCGACTCGGACTAGCGCTGAACACCGGGGAGCTGTTTTTT	CASSRLGLALNTGELFF
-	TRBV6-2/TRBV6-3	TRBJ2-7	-	TGTGCCAGCAGCAAAGGACAGGAGGGCGAGCAGTACTTC	CASSKGQEGEQYF
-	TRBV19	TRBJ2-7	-	TGTGCCAGTAGTATAGCAGGGCAGGCTACCTACGAGCAGTACTTC	CASSIAGQATYEQYF
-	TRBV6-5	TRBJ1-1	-	TGTGCCAGCAGTAGACAGATACACACTGAAGCTTTCTTT	CASSRQIHTEAFF
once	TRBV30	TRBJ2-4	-	TGTGCCTGGAGTTTATCCGGGACTGCCAAAAACATTCAGTACTTC	CAWSLSGTAKNIQYF
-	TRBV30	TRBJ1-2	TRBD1	TGTGCCTGGAGTGTCAACTACCGGGACAGCTATGGCTACACCTTC	CAWSVNYRDSYGYTF
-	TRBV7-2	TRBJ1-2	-	TGTGCCAGCAGCTACGACACCGTCTATGGCTACACCTTC	CASSYDTVYGYTF
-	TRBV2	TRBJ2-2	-	TGTGCCAGCAGTGAACAGGGGGGTAACACCGGGGAGCTGTTTTTT	CASSEQGGNTGELFF
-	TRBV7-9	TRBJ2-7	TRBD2	TGTGCCAGCAGCTCGGGAGGCGTTGAGCAGTACTTC	CASSSGGVEQYF
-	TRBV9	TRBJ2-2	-	TGTGCCAGCAGCCCATTGGGGGGAGGAATAACCGGGGAGCTGTTTTTT	CASSPLGGGITGELFF
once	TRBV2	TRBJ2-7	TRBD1	TGTGCCAGCGCCCAAGGGACAGGTCCCGACGAGCAGTACTTC	CASAQGTGPDEQYF
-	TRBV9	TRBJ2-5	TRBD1	TGTGCCAGCAGCGTAGGGTACAGGGGAGTCCAAGAGACCCAGTACTTC	CASSVGYRGVQETQYF
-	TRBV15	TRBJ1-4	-	TGTGCCACCAGCAGAGATTGGAGACAGACCCTAGGGCGGTTAGGAAAACTGTTTTTT	CATSRDWRQTLGRLGKLFF
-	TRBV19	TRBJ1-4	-	TGTGCCAGTAGTATAGCCAGTTTGAATAATGAAAAACTGTTTTTT	CASSIASLNNEKLFF
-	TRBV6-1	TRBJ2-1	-	TGTGCCAGCAGTGAAACCCGGGTCTCCTACAATGAGCAGTTCTTC	CASSETRVSYNEQFF
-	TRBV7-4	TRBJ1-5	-	TGTGCCAGCAGCCCCCCCGCACAGGGCACAGATCAGCCCCAGCATTTT	CASSPPAQGTDQPQHF
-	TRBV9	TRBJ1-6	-	TGTGCCAGCAGCGATCCGCGGGGCGGAAATTCACCCCTCCACTTT	CASSDPRGGNSPLHF
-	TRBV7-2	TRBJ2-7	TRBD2	TGTGCCAGCAGCCCAGGGAGGGCCCTCTCCTACGAGCAGTACTTC	CASSPGRALSYEQYF
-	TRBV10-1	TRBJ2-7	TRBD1	TGCGCCAGCAGTGACCGGACAGGGACCCCCCCCGAGCAGTACTTC	CASSDRTGTPPEQYF
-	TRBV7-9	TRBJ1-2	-	TGTGCCAGCAGCGCCCACGGACAGTATGGCTACACCTTC	CASSAHGQYGYTF
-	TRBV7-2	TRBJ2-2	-	TGTGCCAGCAGCTTAGACAGCGGGGAGCTGTTTTTT	CASSLDSGELFF
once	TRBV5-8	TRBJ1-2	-	TGTGCCAGCAGCTCTTACGGGGGACTCTATGGCTACACCTTC	CASSSYGGLYGYTF
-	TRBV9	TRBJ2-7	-	TGTGCCAGCAGCGTATCCCCCCAAGACAGGGAGCAGTACTTC	CASSVSPQDREQYF
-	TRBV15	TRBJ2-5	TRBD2	TGTGCCACCAGCAGGCGGGGGGATCCAGAGACCCAGTACTTC	CATSRRGDPETQYF
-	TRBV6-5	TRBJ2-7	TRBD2	TGTGCCAGCAGTTACCACGGACTAGCGGGAGGCGAGCAGTACTTC	CASSYHGLAGGEQYF
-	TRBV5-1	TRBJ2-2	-	TGCGCCAGCAGCAACAGATTAAGGACCGGGGAGCTGTTTTTT	CASSNRLRTGELFF
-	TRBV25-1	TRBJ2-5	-	TGTGCCAGCAGTTCAGGGGGGCGAGAGACCCAGTACTTC	CASSSGGRETQYF
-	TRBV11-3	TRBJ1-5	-	TGTGCCAGCAGCTTATCCGCGGGCAATCAGCCCCAGCATTTT	CASSLSAGNQPQHF
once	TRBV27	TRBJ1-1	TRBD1	TGTGCCAGCAGTCAAGGCGGGACAGGGTGGAAGACTGAAGCTTTCTTT	CASSQGGTGWKTEAFF
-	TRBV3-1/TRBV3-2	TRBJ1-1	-	TGTGCCAGCAGCCTCACCTCGGTCGCAGGTGAAGCTTTCTTT	CASSLTSVAGEAFF
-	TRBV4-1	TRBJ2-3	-	TGCGCCAGCAGCCGGTGGGCTAGCGACGGGATGGATACGCAGTATTTT	CASSRWASDGMDTQYF
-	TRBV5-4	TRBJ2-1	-	TGTGCCAGCAGCTCGACAGATTTCAATGAGCAGTTCTTC	CASSSTDFNEQFF
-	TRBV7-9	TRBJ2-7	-	TGTGCCAGCAGCAGGGACTTCTCTTTCGAGCAGTACTTC	CASSRDFSFEQYF
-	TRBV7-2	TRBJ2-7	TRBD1	TGTGCCAGCAGCTTGGACAGGGAGCGCGAGCAGTACTTC	CASSLDREREQYF
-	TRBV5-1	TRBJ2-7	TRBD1	TGCGCCAGCGGCTCGGGACAGGGGGCCTACGAGCAGTACTTC	CASGSGQGAYEQYF
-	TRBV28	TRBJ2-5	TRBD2	TGTGCCAGCAGTCCCTACGAAGCGGGAACTTTCCCAGAGACCCAGTACTTC	CASSPYEAGTFPETQYF
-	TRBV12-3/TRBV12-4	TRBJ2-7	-	TGTGCCAGCAGTTTTGCCGGGTCCGACGAGCAGTACTTC	CASSFAGSDEQYF
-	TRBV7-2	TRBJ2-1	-	TGTGCCAGCAGACGTCAGGGGAATGAGCAGTTCTTC	CASRRQGNEQFF
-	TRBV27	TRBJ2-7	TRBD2	TGTGCCAGCCGGACTAGCGGATTACAATCCTACGAGCAGTACTTC	CASRTSGLQSYEQYF
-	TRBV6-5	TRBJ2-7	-	TGTGCCAGCAGAAATCGTCAGGGGCAGTACTTC	CASRNRQGQYF
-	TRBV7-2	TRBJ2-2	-	TGTGCCAGCAGCGGGGGCCCCCTAGCCCTCGCCGGGGAGCTGTTTTTT	CASSGGPLALAGELFF
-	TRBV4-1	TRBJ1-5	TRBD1	TGCGCCAGCAGCCAAGGTATGGCCAGGGGGCCCCAGCCCCAGCATTTT	CASSQGMARGPQPQHF
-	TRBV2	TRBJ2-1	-	TGTGCCAGCAGTGAAGAGCGGAACTCCTACAATGAGCAGTTCTTC	CASSEERNSYNEQFF
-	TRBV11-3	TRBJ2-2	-	TGTGCCAGCAGCTTAGACCCGAGCGCCGGGGAGCTGTTTTTT	CASSLDPSAGELFF
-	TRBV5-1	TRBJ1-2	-	TGCGCCAGCAGTCCCGTCAGCGAAGTTCTCACCTTC	CASSPVSEVLTF
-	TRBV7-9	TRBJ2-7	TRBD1	TGTGCCAGCAGTCCAGGCCTTGGATGGGGGACAGGGGTTTACGAGCAGTACTTC	CASSPGLGWGTGVYEQYF
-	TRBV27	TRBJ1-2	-	TGTGCCAGCAGTCAGCGAGGGGGTGGCTACACCTTC	CASSQRGGGYTF
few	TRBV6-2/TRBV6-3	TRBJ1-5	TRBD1	TGTGCCAGCAGTTACTCCGGGGGACAGGGAAATCAGCCCCAGCATTTT	CASSYSGGQGNQPQHF
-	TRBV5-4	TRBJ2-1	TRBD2	TGTGCCAGCAGATCCCCGCGGGAGGGCCTTAGCGAGCAGTTCTTC	CASRSPREGLSEQFF
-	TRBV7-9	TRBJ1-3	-	TGTGCCAGCAGCTTAAGGGGGACCTCTGGAAACACCATATATTTT	CASSLRGTSGNTIYF
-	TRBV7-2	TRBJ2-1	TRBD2	TGTGCCAGCAGCCCTCGGCGGGGGGGCAATGAGCAGTTCTTC	CASSPRRGGNEQFF
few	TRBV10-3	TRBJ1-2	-	TGTGCCATCAGTGTGGGCATGGATGGGGGCTACACCTTC	CAISVGMDGGYTF